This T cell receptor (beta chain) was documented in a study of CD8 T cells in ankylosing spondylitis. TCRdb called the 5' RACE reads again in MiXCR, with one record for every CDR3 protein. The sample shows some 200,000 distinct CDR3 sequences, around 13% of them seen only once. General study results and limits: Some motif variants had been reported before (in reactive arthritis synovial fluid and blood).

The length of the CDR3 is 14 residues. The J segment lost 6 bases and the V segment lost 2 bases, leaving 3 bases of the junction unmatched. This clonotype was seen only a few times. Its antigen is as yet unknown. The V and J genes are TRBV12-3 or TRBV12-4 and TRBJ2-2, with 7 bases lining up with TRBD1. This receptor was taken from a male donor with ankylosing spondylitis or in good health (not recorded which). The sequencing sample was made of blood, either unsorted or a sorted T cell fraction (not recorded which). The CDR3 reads CASSLRQGAGELFF. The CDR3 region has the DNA TGTGCCAGCAGTTTAAGGCAGGGGGCCGGGGAGCTGTTTTTT.